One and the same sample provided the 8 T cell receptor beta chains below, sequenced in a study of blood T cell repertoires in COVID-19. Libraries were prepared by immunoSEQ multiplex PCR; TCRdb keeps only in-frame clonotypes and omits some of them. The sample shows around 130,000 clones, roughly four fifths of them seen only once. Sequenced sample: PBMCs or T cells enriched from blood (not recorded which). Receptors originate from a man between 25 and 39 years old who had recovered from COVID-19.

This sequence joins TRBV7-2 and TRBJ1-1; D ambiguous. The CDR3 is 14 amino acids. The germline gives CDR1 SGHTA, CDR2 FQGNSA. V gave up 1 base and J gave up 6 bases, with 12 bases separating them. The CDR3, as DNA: TGTGCCAGCAGCTTAGTGATGTTAACGGCTGAAGCTTTCTTT. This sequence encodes CASSLVMLTAEAFF. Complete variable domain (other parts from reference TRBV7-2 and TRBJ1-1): GAGVSQSPSNKVTEKGKDVELRCDPISGHTALYWYRQSLGQGLEFLIYFQGNSAPDKSGLPSDRFSAERTGGSVSTLTIQRTQQEDSAVYLCASSLVMLTAEAFFGQGTRLTVV.

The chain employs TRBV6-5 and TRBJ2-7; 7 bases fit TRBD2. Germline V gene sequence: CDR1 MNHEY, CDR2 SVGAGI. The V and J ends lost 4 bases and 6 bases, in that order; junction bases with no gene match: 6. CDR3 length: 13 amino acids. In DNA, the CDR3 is TGTGCCAGCAGTTTGGGGGGGATCCTCGAGCAGTACTTC. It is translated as CASSLGGILEQYF.

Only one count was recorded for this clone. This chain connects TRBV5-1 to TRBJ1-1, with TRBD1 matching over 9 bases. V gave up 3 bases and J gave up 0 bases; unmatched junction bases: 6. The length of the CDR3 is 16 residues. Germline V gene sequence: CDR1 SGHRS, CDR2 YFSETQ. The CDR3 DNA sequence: TGCGCCAGCAGCTGGGGGACAGGGTTGATGAACACTGAAGCTTTCTTT. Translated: CASSWGTGLMNTEAFF.

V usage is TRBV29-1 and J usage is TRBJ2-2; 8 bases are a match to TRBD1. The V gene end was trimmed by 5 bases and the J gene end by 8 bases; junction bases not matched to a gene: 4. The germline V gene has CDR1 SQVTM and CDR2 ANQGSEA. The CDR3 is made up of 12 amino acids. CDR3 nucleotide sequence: TGCAGCGTTTTCCAGGGGGCTGGGGAGCTGTTTTTT. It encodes CSVFQGAGELFF.

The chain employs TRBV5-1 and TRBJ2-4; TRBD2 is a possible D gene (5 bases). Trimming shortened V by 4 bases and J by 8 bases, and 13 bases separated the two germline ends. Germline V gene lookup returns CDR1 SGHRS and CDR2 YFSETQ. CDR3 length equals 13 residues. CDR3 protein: CASSPGLEDIQYF. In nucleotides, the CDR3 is TGCGCCAGCAGCCCTGGACTTGAGGACATTCAGTACTTC.

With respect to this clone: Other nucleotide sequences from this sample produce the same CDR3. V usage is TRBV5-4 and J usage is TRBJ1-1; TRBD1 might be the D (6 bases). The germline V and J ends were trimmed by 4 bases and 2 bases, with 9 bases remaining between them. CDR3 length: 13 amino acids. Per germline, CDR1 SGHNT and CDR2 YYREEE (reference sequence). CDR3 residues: CASSLDRNTEAFF. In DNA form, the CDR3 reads TGTGCCAGCAGCCTGGACAGAAACACTGAAGCTTTCTTT.

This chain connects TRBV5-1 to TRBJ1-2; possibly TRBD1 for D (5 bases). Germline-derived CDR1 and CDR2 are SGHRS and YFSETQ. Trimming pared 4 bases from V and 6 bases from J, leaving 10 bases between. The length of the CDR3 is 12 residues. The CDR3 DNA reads TGCGCCAGCAGCGCAGGGAGGGATGGCTACACCTTC. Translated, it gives CASSAGRDGYTF.

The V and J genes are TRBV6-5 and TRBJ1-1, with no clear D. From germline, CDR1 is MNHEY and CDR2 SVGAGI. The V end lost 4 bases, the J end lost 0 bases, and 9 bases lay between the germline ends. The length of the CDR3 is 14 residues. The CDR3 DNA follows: TGTGCCAGCAGTTCTAAAGAGATGAACACTGAAGCTTTCTTT. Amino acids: CASSSKEMNTEAFF.